The T cell receptor (beta chain) described here comes from a study of blood T cell repertoires in COVID-19. Looking at the study overall: COVID-19 samples, acute and convalescent, were from the United States, Italy and Spain. T cells, B-cell-depleted T cells, or PBMCs provided the cDNA or gDNA that served as material.

Original processing methods: Reference gene primer amplification in the assay estimated nucleated cell counts. Measured with immunoSEQ multiplex PCR; TCRdb has only the in-frame clones, and not every one. The V and J calls and clone size were taken over from that table, and D and trimming were inferred from the DNA. In the table there are some 200,000 clones, around 89% of which are singletons. This CDR3 is built from 15 residues. Germline-derived CDR1 and CDR2 are MGHDK and SYGVNS. The germline V and J ends were trimmed by 4 bases and 4 bases, with 11 bases remaining between them. This clone was picked up one time.

Sequenced sample: peripheral blood. The source is a man aged 40-49 years with active or convalescent COVID-19. The J gene is TRBJ1-6, the V gene TRBV25-1; D possibly corresponds to TRBD1 (6 bases). CDR3 nucleotides: TGTGCCAGCAGTGGCTCAGGGGCATATAATTCACCCCTCCACTTT. Amino acid sequence: CASSGSGAYNSPLHF.